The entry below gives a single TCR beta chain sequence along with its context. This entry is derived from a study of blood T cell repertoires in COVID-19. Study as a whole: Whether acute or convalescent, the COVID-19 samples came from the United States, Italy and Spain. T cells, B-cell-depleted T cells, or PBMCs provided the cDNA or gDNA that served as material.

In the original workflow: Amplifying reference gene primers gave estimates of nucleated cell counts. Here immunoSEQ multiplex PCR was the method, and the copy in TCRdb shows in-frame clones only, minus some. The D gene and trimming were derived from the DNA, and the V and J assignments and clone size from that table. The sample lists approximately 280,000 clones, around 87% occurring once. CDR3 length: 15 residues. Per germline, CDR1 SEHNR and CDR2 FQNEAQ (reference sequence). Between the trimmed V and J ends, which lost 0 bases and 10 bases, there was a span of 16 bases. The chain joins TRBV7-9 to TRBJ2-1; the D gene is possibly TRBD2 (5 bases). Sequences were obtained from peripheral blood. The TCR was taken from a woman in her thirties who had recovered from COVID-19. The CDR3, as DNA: TGTGCCAGCAGCTTAGCCCGCGGAGCAAGGAGGGAGCAGTTCTTC. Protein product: CASSLARGARREQFF.